This entry lists 32 T cell receptor beta chains sequenced from one sample in a study of response to subunit inactivated influenza vaccine. One entry per CDR3 protein results from TCRdb running MiXCR on the RT-PCR reads. The sample records about 780,000 distinct CDR3 sequences, around a sixth being singletons. The specimen comprised PBMCs from blood, sampled 4 to 6 days after vaccination. The receptors here all came from a man aged 45-65 years who received an inactivated influenza vaccine.

The rearrangement joins TRBV28 to TRBJ1-5, with a possible D match to TRBD1 (6 bases). The V end lost 7 bases, the J end lost 5 bases, and 12 bases lay between the germline ends. The CDR3 sequence is 13 residues long. The germline CDR1 and CDR2 sequences are MDHEN and SYDVKM. The CDR3, as DNA: TGTGCCAGCATTACCAGGGGCCATCAGCCCCAGCATTTT. Residues: CASITRGHQPQHF.

The genes are TRBV4-3 and TRBJ2-5; D not certain. Germline V gene lookup returns CDR1 LGHNA and CDR2 YSLEER. The CDR3 is 15 amino acids. The V and J ends lost 1 base and 2 bases respectively, with 11 bases between them. The CDR3 DNA reads TGCGCCAGCAGCCAAGGGGTGGGCAAGCAAGAGACCCAGTACTTC. Protein: CASSQGVGKQETQYF.

This clonotype was detected only a few times. The chain is built from TRBV24-1 and TRBJ2-1; a possible D gene is TRBD1 (5 bases). Germline CDR1 reads KGHDR; CDR2 reads SFDVKD. The ends were cut back, 2 bases at V and 12 bases at J, with 13 bases in the middle. This CDR3 comprises 13 residues. The CDR3 DNA follows: TGTGCCACCAGTGATTACCTGGGGCAGGGGCAGTTCTTC. Translating gives CATSDYLGQGQFF.

This clonotype was recorded a few times. CDR3 coding DNA: TGCAGTGCTAGTCGGGCCCCAAAGGACGAGCAGTACTTC. Translated: CSASRAPKDEQYF. The V call is TRBV20-1, the J call TRBJ2-7; D gene unclear. Germline assignment: CDR1 DFQATT and CDR2 SNEGSKA (reference sequence). This CDR3 has 13 amino acids. V gave up 3 bases and J gave up 5 bases, with 14 bases separating them.

This chain joins TRBV3-1 and TRBJ2-7; 8 bases are shared with TRBD1. The CDR3 length is 16 residues. Germline-derived CDR1 and CDR2 are LGHDT and YNNKEL (reference sequence). J lost 1 base, V lost 1 base, and 6 bases had no gene match. For the CDR3, the DNA is TGTGCCAGCAGCCAAGGCCAGGGGGCAAAGTCCTACGAGCAGTACTTC. Translating gives CASSQGQGAKSYEQYF.

With respect to this clonotype: A read error may produce the germline difference seen at one junction end. The CDR3 nucleotides are TGTGCCAGCAGTTTAGGCCCTAGCGGGCAAGAGACCCAGGACTTC. Translated, it gives CASSLGPSGQETQDF. The rearrangement uses TRBV12-3 or TRBV12-4 and TRBJ2-5; 8 nucleotides match TRBD2. This CDR3 has 15 residues.

Only a few counts were recorded for this clonotype. The chain carries TRBV29-1 and TRBJ1-1; a possible D gene is TRBD1 (6 bases). In germline, CDR1 is SQVTM, CDR2 ANQGSEA. V lost 4 bases and J 1 base, leaving 10 bases between the germline ends. This CDR3 is built from 13 residues. The CDR3: CSVVGARNTEAFF. CDR3 in DNA: TGCAGCGTTGTGGGGGCGCGGAACACTGAAGCTTTCTTT.

This clonotype showed up just a few times. The V gene is TRBV20-1, the J gene TRBJ1-1; a weak D match, TRBD1 (5 bases). V was shortened by 3 bases and J by 1 base, with 18 bases between the two germline ends. The CDR3 extends over 16 amino acids. Germline V gene lookup returns CDR1 DFQATT and CDR2 SNEGSKA (reference sequence). The CDR3 reads CSARTVSGMGNTEAFF. DNA for the CDR3: TGCAGTGCTAGGACAGTTAGCGGTATGGGGAACACTGAAGCTTTCTTT.

DNA for the CDR3: TGTGCCAGCAGCCAAGATTGGGTTAGCGGGAATGCAGATACGCAGTATTTT. It specifies CASSQDWVSGNADTQYF. This sequence joins TRBV14 and TRBJ2-3, with 8 bases identical to TRBD2. With V trimmed by 0 bases and J by 4 bases, 9 bases remained unmatched. Germline V gene data show CDR1 as SGHDN and CDR2 as FVKESK. The length of the CDR3 is 17 residues.

This clonotype was found many times. V usage is TRBV5-1 and J usage is TRBJ2-5, with 10 bases aligning to TRBD1. V was clipped by 5 bases and J by 2 bases; unmatched bases: 15. The CDR3 runs to 18 residues. Per germline, CDR1 SGHRS and CDR2 YFSETQ. The CDR3 coding sequence is TGCGCCAGCAGACGTAGAGGACGGGGACAGGGGCGACAAGAGACCCAGTACTTC. This gives the protein CASRRRGRGQGRQETQYF.

This clonotype was observed a handful of times. The V gene is TRBV12-1, the J gene TRBJ2-2; the table names TRBD1, a call not compared with the DNA. TRBV12-1 is marked as a pseudogene. CDR3 length: 15 amino acids. The chain's CDR3 is CASSSHEGQTGELFF. In DNA, the CDR3 is TGTGCCAGCAGCTCCCACGAGGGACAGACCGGGGAGCTGTTTTTT.

This clonotype was seen at least ten times. This chain links TRBV24-1 with TRBJ1-2; the D gene is possibly TRBD1 (6 bases). Trimming stripped 4 bases from V and 2 bases from J, with 10 bases between. CDR1 KGHDR and CDR2 SFDVKD come from the germline V gene. The CDR3 extends over 14 amino acids. This chain's CDR3 is CATSDSDRNYGYTF. CDR3 bases: TGTGCCACCAGTGACTCAGACAGGAACTATGGCTACACCTTC.

About this clonotype: A read error is possible here, since a much larger clone lies one base away. The CDR3: CSVDVASTDTQCF. Written as DNA, the CDR3 is TGCAGCGTTGATGTGGCTAGCACAGATACGCAGTGTTTT. This chain links TRBV29-1 with TRBJ2-3; D perhaps matches TRBD2 (5 bases). Looked up from germline, CDR1 is SQVTM and CDR2 is ANQGSEA. There are 13 residues in the CDR3.

This clonotype appeared a few times. The J gene is TRBJ2-1, the V gene TRBV20-1; 10 nucleotides match TRBD2. V gave up 3 bases and J gave up 6 bases; unmatched junction bases: 11. The length of the CDR3 is 16 residues. Germline V CDR1 and CDR2: DFQATT, SNEGSKA (reference sequence). CDR3 in amino acids: CSASRRSGGAINEQFF. In DNA form, the CDR3 reads TGCAGTGCTAGTAGACGCAGCGGGGGGGCAATCAATGAGCAGTTCTTC.

This clonotype was counted only a few times. J is TRBJ1-2 and V is TRBV20-1, with D unresolved. This CDR3 is 11 amino acids long. V lost 4 bases and J 6 bases, leaving 9 bases between the germline ends. The germline V gene has CDR1 DFQATT and CDR2 SNEGSKA (reference sequence). The CDR3, as DNA: TGCAGTGCTACGGTGCGGGATGGCTACACCTTC. Amino acid sequence: CSATVRDGYTF.

The chain couples TRBV20-1 to TRBJ1-5; the D is unclear. The CDR3 length is 14 residues. The germline V and J ends were trimmed by 3 bases and 0 bases, with 9 bases remaining between them. Germline V lookup: CDR1 DFQATT, CDR2 SNEGSKA (reference sequence). The CDR3 loop reads CSARISFSNQPQHF. CDR3 in DNA: TGCAGTGCTAGGATAAGTTTTAGCAATCAGCCCCAGCATTTT.

This clonotype has more than one count but fewer than ten. The CDR3 sequence is CASAVGTYQQETQYF. In nucleotides, the CDR3 is TGTGCCAGCGCTGTTGGGACATACCAGCAAGAGACCCAGTACTTC. The gene calls are TRBV7-9 and TRBJ2-5, with a possible D match to TRBD1 (6 bases). Trimming left V 8 bases short and J 2 bases short, with 18 bases between. This CDR3 contains 15 residues. Looked up from germline, CDR1 is SEHNR and CDR2 is FQNEAQ (reference sequence).

The gene calls are TRBV28 and TRBJ2-1; TRBD2 aligns across 9 bases. Trimming took 3 bases from V and 7 from J; bases not matched to a gene: 19. The CDR3 loop spans 19 amino acids. Germline CDR1 is MDHEN and CDR2 is SYDVKM. The DNA of the CDR3 is TGTGCCAGCAGTTTGGAATTGGGGCTAGCGGGGTCCCGAGGTAATGAGCAGTTCTTC. Translating it yields CASSLELGLAGSRGNEQFF. The whole variable domain, remainder taken from reference TRBV28 and TRBJ2-1, is DVKVTQSSRYLVKRTGEKVFLECVQDMDHENMFWYRQDPGLGLRLIYFSYDVKMKEKGDIPEGYSVSREKKERFSLILESASTNQTSMYLCASSLELGLAGSRGNEQFFGPGTRLTVL.

The chain joins TRBV4-2 to TRBJ1-3; D unresolved. CDR1 is LGHNA and CDR2 is YNFKEQ in the germline V gene. V was shortened by 2 bases and J by 0 bases, with 17 bases between the two germline ends. The CDR3 contains 18 residues. CDR3 coding DNA: TGTGCCAGCAGCCAACAATCCGGTACGGTGAGCTCTGGAAACACCATATATTTT. Protein product: CASSQQSGTVSSGNTIYF.

This clonotype was recorded a few times. The chain carries TRBV28 and TRBJ1-2; D is undetermined. The V end was cut by 5 bases, the J end by 6 bases, with 19 bases between. The CDR3 contains 15 residues. CDR1 MDHEN and CDR2 SYDVKM come from the germline V gene. The CDR3 nucleotides are TGTGCCAGCAGTATAATGGCACGGGGTGGGAATGGCTACACCTTC. Its protein is CASSIMARGGNGYTF.

This chain connects TRBV10-2 to TRBJ1-6, with D hard to call. The CDR3 length is 16 residues. Germline values: CDR1 WSHSY, CDR2 SAAADI. V was trimmed by 0 bases and J by 10 bases, leaving 16 bases between them. CDR3 in DNA: TGCGCCAGCAGTGAGTCCGTGGGTACGGGATTCTCACCCCTCCACTTT. It is translated as CASSESVGTGFSPLHF.

A single count supports this clonotype. One junction end does not reproduce the germline sequence, and a read error may be involved. The J gene is TRBJ2-2, the V gene TRBV12-3 or TRBV12-4, with TRBD2 identical over 10 bases. The CDR3 is 15 residues long. The CDR3 sequence is CASSQGLAYTGELVF. The CDR3 coding sequence is TGTGCCAGCAGTCAGGGACTAGCGTACACCGGGGAGCTGGTTTTT.

The V and J genes are TRBV5-1 and TRBJ2-5; D remains unclear. The germline V and J ends were trimmed by 0 bases and 5 bases, with 11 bases remaining between them. This CDR3 comprises 14 residues. Germline values: CDR1 SGHRS, CDR2 YFSETQ. CDR3 in amino acids: CASSLATLGETQYF. The CDR3 coding sequence is TGCGCCAGCAGCTTGGCCACGCTGGGGGAGACCCAGTACTTC. The whole variable domain, filled in from reference TRBV5-1 and TRBJ2-5, reads KAGVTQTPRYLIKTRGQQVTLSCSPISGHRSVSWYQQTPGQGLQFLFEYFSETQRNKGNFPGRFSGRQFSNSRSEMNVSTLELGDSALYLCASSLATLGETQYFGPGTRLLVL.

This clonotype has a handful of counts. The chain has TRBV11-2 and TRBJ2-1, with TRBD2 matching 11 bases. CDR1 SGHAT and CDR2 FQNNGV come from the germline V gene. The J segment lost 7 bases and the V segment lost 4 bases, leaving 6 bases of the junction unmatched. The CDR3 is 15 residues long. The CDR3 coding sequence is TGTGCCAGCAGCTCGTATAGCGGGGGGGGAAATGAGCAGTTCTTC. Its protein product is CASSSYSGGGNEQFF.

The chain carries TRBV10-3 and TRBJ2-4; D perhaps matches TRBD1 (6 bases). The CDR3 loop spans 17 amino acids. The V gene's germline CDR1 is ENHRY and CDR2 SYGVKD. Trimming stripped 3 bases from V and 0 bases from J, with 15 bases between. The CDR3 here is CAISEVQGPLAKNIQYF. The DNA for the CDR3 is TGTGCCATCAGTGAAGTCCAGGGGCCGTTAGCCAAAAACATTCAGTACTTC.

This chain connects TRBV4-3 to TRBJ2-7, with D perhaps being TRBD1 or TRBD2 (5 bases each). V shed 0 bases and J shed 2 bases, with 14 bases lying between them. The CDR3 contains 16 residues. Germline V gives CDR1 LGHNA, CDR2 YSLEER. Here the CDR3 DNA reads TGCGCCAGCAGCCAAGATCAGGGACGGCCAGCCTACGAGCAGTACTTC. This codes for CASSQDQGRPAYEQYF.

This clonotype was counted at least ten times. V usage is TRBV4-1 and J usage is TRBJ2-2; TRBD2 is a possible D gene (6 bases). Germline assignment: CDR1 MGHRA and CDR2 YSYEKL. The CDR3 has 18 amino acids. V was cut by 2 bases and J by 4 bases, with 20 bases left in between. CDR3 region: CASSQNTGLWVVTGELFF. CDR3 DNA sequence: TGCGCCAGCAGCCAAAATACAGGACTATGGGTCGTCACCGGGGAGCTGTTTTTT.

This clonotype has ten or more counts. This sequence joins TRBV28 and TRBJ1-6, with a weak D call TRBD1 (5 bases). Deletions cut 0 bases from V and 10 bases from J, with 16 bases between. CDR1 and CDR2 (germline): MDHEN, SYDVKM. There are 16 residues in the CDR3. The CDR3 sequence: CASSLWPTVGGSPLHF. DNA of the CDR3: TGTGCCAGCAGTTTATGGCCGACGGTGGGGGGATCACCCCTCCACTTT. Full variable domain (outside the CDR3, taken from reference TRBV28 and TRBJ1-6): DVKVTQSSRYLVKRTGEKVFLECVQDMDHENMFWYRQDPGLGLRLIYFSYDVKMKEKGDIPEGYSVSREKKERFSLILESASTNQTSMYLCASSLWPTVGGSPLHFGNGTRLTVT.

V is TRBV29-1 and J is TRBJ2-3; 11 nucleotides match TRBD2. V shed 5 bases and J 1 base; nucleotides not matched to a gene: 8. CDR1 is SQVTM, CDR2 ANQGSEA, per germline. The length of the CDR3 is 16 residues. The CDR3 nucleotides are TGCAGCGTTTCCGGGACTAGCGGACGTCGCACAGATACGCAGTATTTT. Encoded protein: CSVSGTSGRRTDTQYF.

This chain connects TRBV20-1 to TRBJ2-3; 10 nucleotides align to TRBD2. The CDR3 covers 14 residues. CDR1 DFQATT and CDR2 SNEGSKA come from the germline V gene (reference sequence). J was trimmed by 1 base and V by 6 bases; bases with no gene match: 4. The CDR3 DNA reads as TGCAGTGCAATAGCGGGGGGACGCACAGATACGCAGTATTTT. This sequence encodes CSAIAGGRTDTQYF.

The genes are TRBV28 and TRBJ2-6; D is uncertain. CDR3 length: 19 amino acids. Trimming pared 5 bases from V and 4 bases from J, leaving 24 bases between. CDR1 and CDR2 from the germline V gene are MDHEN and SYDVKM. The CDR3 sequence: CASSPASILILSGANVLTF. The CDR3 nucleotides read TGTGCCAGCAGTCCAGCATCAATCCTAATTCTTTCCGGGGCCAACGTCCTGACTTTC.

The genes are TRBV7-9 and TRBJ1-3; D might be TRBD1 (6 bases). The CDR3 is 16 residues long. Germline CDR1 and CDR2: SEHNR and FQNEAQ (reference sequence). The germline V and J ends were trimmed by 5 bases and 1 base, with 15 bases remaining between them. The CDR3 region has the DNA TGTGCCAGCAGCCCCTTACAGGGCCGGTCTGGAAACACCATATATTTT. Protein: CASSPLQGRSGNTIYF.